The 16 T cell receptor beta chains reported below all come from one sample, sequenced in a study of OX40 agonist ivuxolimab in advanced cancers. Generated by immunoSEQ multiplex PCR, the TCRdb table keeps only in-frame clones and is missing some. Among tens of thousands of clones listed, 86% were seen once. This sample comprised CD4+ or CD8+ T cells sorted from blood, obtained in a trial of the OX40 agonist ivuxolimab. The receptors were gathered from an adult with an advanced solid tumor such as melanoma, head and neck, liver or kidney cancer.

The table lists this clone with a count of one. CDR3 protein: CASSIPGLNYNEQFF. In DNA, the CDR3 is TGTGCCAGCAGTATCCCGGGACTAAATTACAATGAGCAGTTCTTC. The chain links TRBV11-3 to TRBJ2-1, with TRBD2 matching 7 bases. CDR3 size: 15 residues. V lost 6 bases to trimming and J lost 4 bases; unmatched junction nucleotides: 9. Germline V gene data show CDR1 as SGHNT and CDR2 as YENEEA.

The chain couples TRBV9 to TRBJ2-1; TRBD2 aligns across 7 bases. The length of the CDR3 is 14 residues. Per germline, CDR1 SGDLS and CDR2 YYNGEE. J gave up 5 bases and V 2 bases, and 4 bases lay outside the gene matches. The CDR3 loop reads CASSVGGWDNEQFF. Written as DNA, the CDR3 is TGTGCCAGCAGCGTCGGGGGGTGGGACAATGAGCAGTTCTTC.

The chain couples TRBV30 to TRBJ1-1, with D maybe TRBD1 (6 bases). Germline CDR1 reads GTSNPN; CDR2 reads SVGIG (reference sequence). V shed 8 bases and J shed 0 bases, with 10 bases lying between them. This CDR3 contains 12 residues. Written as DNA, the CDR3 is TGTGCCGTAGGACAGCTGAACACTGAAGCTTTCTTT. This codes for CAVGQLNTEAFF.

The CDR3 spells CASSELRGKYGYTF. The CDR3 nucleotides read TGTGCCAGCAGTGAGTTGAGAGGGAAGTATGGCTACACCTTC. The V and J genes are TRBV2 and TRBJ1-2, with no clear D. The CDR3 has 14 amino acids. The ends were cut back, 3 bases at V and 5 bases at J, with 13 bases in the middle. CDR1 is SNHLY and CDR2 is FYNNEI in the germline V gene.

This sequence joins TRBV30 and TRBJ2-3; D is undetermined. Trimming took off 3 bases at V and 3 bases at J, with 13 bases between the two ends. Germline lookup yields CDR1 GTSNPN and CDR2 SVGIG (reference sequence). This CDR3 contains 14 residues. CDR3 loop: CAWRSGPATDTQYF. As DNA, the CDR3 is TGTGCCTGGAGGTCAGGTCCCGCAACAGATACGCAGTATTTT. The full variable domain, completed using reference TRBV30 and TRBJ2-3, is SQTIHQWPATLVQPVGSPLSLECTVEGTSNPNLYWYRQAAGRGLQLLFYSVGIGQISSEVPQNLSASRPQDRQFILSSKKLLLSDSGFYLCAWRSGPATDTQYFGPGTRLTVL.

The chain carries TRBV4-1 and TRBJ1-5; D gene unclear. CDR3 length equals 15 residues. V was shortened by 1 base and J by 4 bases, with 11 bases between the two germline ends. Germline V CDR1 and CDR2: MGHRA, YSYEKL. This chain's CDR3 is CASSQVGIPNQPQHF. The CDR3 DNA reads TGCGCCAGCAGCCAAGTTGGCATTCCTAATCAGCCCCAGCATTTT.

The chain is built from TRBV6-1 and TRBJ2-1; D perhaps matches TRBD2 (5 bases). Germline CDR1 reads MNHNS; CDR2 reads SASEGT. Trimming took 1 base from V and 8 from J, leaving 12 bases between them. The CDR3 is made up of 14 amino acids. Here the CDR3 reads CASSEGPSIYEQFF. The CDR3 DNA sequence: TGTGCCAGCAGTGAAGGACCTAGCATCTATGAGCAGTTCTTC.

The J gene is TRBJ2-1, the V gene TRBV7-6; D is possibly TRBD1 (5 bases). The CDR3 contains 15 residues. The V and J ends lost 5 bases and 7 bases respectively, with 18 bases between them. CDR1 is SGHVS, CDR2 FNYEAQ, per germline. DNA of the CDR3: TGTGCCAGCAGCCCCTCTGGGGCTGCTCTAAATGAGCAGTTCTTC. Translating it yields CASSPSGAALNEQFF.

This chain uses TRBV6-5 with TRBJ2-1, with a weak D call TRBD2 (5 bases). CDR3 length equals 13 residues. The germline V gene encodes CDR1 MNHEY and CDR2 SVGAGI. V lost 2 bases and J 15 bases, leaving 17 bases between the germline ends. CDR3 region: CASSYTQRASRFF. The CDR3 DNA is TGTGCCAGCAGTTACACGCAGAGGGCTAGCCGGTTCTTC.

V usage is TRBV6-4 and J usage is TRBJ1-1; D remains ambiguous. V dropped 0 bases and J dropped 6 bases, with 8 bases sitting between them. Germline loops: CDR1 MRHNA, CDR2 SNTAGT. The CDR3 totals 13 residues. Here the CDR3 DNA reads TGTGCCAGCAGTGACTCAAACGGGGCTGAAGCTTTCTTT. Translating it yields CASSDSNGAEAFF.

The rearrangement uses TRBV30 and TRBJ1-5, with D unclear. The CDR3 covers 13 residues. The V end lost 0 bases, the J end lost 3 bases, and 6 bases lay between the germline ends. CDR1 and CDR2 from the germline V gene are GTSNPN and SVGIG (reference sequence). The CDR3 spells CAWSVRDNQPQHF. The CDR3 bases are TGTGCCTGGAGTGTACGAGACAATCAGCCCCAGCATTTT. The whole variable domain, remainder taken from reference TRBV30 and TRBJ1-5, is SQTIHQWPATLVQPVGSPLSLECTVEGTSNPNLYWYRQAAGRGLQLLFYSVGIGQISSEVPQNLSASRPQDRQFILSSKKLLLSDSGFYLCAWSVRDNQPQHFGDGTRLSIL.

The V and J genes are TRBV19 and TRBJ1-1; maybe TRBD1 (5 bases). Germline lookup yields CDR1 LNHDA and CDR2 SQIVND (reference sequence). The CDR3 is 13 residues long. Trimming stripped 5 bases from V and 8 bases from J, with 15 bases between. CDR3 DNA: TGTGCCAGTAGTCGAGGGGTTGGGGTCGAAGCTTTCTTT. Translation: CASSRGVGVEAFF.

This rearrangement joins TRBV19 to TRBJ1-2, with 7 bases aligning to TRBD1. J lost 7 bases, V lost 4 bases, and 27 bases had no gene match. Per germline, CDR1 LNHDA and CDR2 SQIVND (reference sequence). The CDR3 has 20 residues. CDR3 region: CASSTRGALTRPGQSFGYTF. The CDR3 DNA reads TGTGCCAGTAGTACCAGAGGAGCACTCACTCGACCGGGACAGAGTTTTGGCTACACCTTC.

This chain uses TRBV6-5 with TRBJ2-5; D gene ambiguous. CDR3 length equals 11 residues. V lost 6 bases and J 1 base, leaving 3 bases between the germline ends. Germline V gene data show CDR1 as MNHEY and CDR2 as SVGAGI. The CDR3 sequence: CASSRQETQYF. The CDR3 bases are TGTGCCAGCAGCCGCCAAGAGACCCAGTACTTC.

J is TRBJ1-4 and V is TRBV27, with D perhaps matching TRBD1 (5 bases). This CDR3 has 14 amino acids. V was pared by 4 bases and J by 2 bases, with 8 bases between. The germline gives CDR1 MNHEY, CDR2 SMNVEV (reference sequence). CDR3 coding DNA: TGTGCCAGCAGTTCGGGACCTACTAATGAAAAACTGTTTTTT. It specifies CASSSGPTNEKLFF.

In this sample, this clone turned up once. The genes are TRBV9 and TRBJ2-1; TRBD1 aligns across 10 bases. The length of the CDR3 is 13 residues. Germline V gene sequence: CDR1 SGDLS, CDR2 YYNGEE. The J segment lost 6 bases and the V segment lost 3 bases, leaving 0 bases of the junction unmatched. Written as DNA, the CDR3 is TGTGCCAGCAGCGGGACAGGGGGCAATGAGCAGTTCTTC. Its protein product is CASSGTGGNEQFF. Combining the CDR3 with reference TRBV9 and TRBJ2-1 gives the whole variable domain DSGVTQTPKHLITATGQRVTLRCSPRSGDLSVYWYQQSLDQGLQFLIQYYNGEERAKGNILERFSAQQFPDLHSELNLSSLELGDSALYFCASSGTGGNEQFFGPGTRLTVL.